A selection of T cell receptor beta chains follows, all from one sample in a study of T cells in localized non-small cell lung cancer. Here immunoSEQ multiplex PCR was the method, and the copy in TCRdb shows in-frame clones only, minus some. The sample carries under 75,000 clones, 86% recorded once. The specimen comprised peripheral blood, sampled before any cancer treatment. Receptor source: a male donor aged 60 or over with stage III squamous cell lung carcinoma. Both conserved end residues are part of each CDR3. Fields, in order: J gene, D gene, clone size, V gene, CDR3 protein, CDR3 DNA. A D gene is named only where the DNA matches it firmly. Clone size appears in some rows only: once, few, many, or a class for an expanded clone.

TRBJ2-2 TRBD1 once TRBV29-1 CSASARGPGTGELFF TGCAGCGCCTCGGCCAGGGGGCCGGGCACCGGGGAGCTGTTTTTT
TRBJ2-1 - - TRBV6-5 CASSQGPPRYNEQFF TGTGCCAGCAGTCAGGGGCCCCCCCGCTACAATGAGCAGTTCTTC
TRBJ1-1 TRBD1 - TRBV19 CASSIGTGNTEAFF TGTGCCAGTAGTATAGGGACAGGGAACACTGAAGCTTTCTTT
TRBJ1-3 - - TRBV5-1 CASSLGSSGNTIYF TGCGCCAGCAGCTTGGGATCCTCTGGAAACACCATATATTTT
TRBJ1-3 - - TRBV13 CASSLRGAPSGNTIYF TGTGCCAGCAGCTTGCGGGGGGCCCCCTCTGGAAACACCATATATTTT
TRBJ2-5 - - TRBV7-9 CASSLAAGAKETQYF TGTGCCAGCAGCTTAGCCGCAGGGGCGAAAGAGACCCAGTACTTC
TRBJ2-7 - once TRBV7-9 CASSRQVSSYEQYF TGTGCCAGCAGCCGACAGGTTAGCTCCTACGAGCAGTACTTC
TRBJ2-3 TRBD2 - TRBV19 CASSIGLAGGPFPDTQYF TGTGCCAGTAGTATAGGGCTAGCGGGGGGGCCTTTCCCAGATACGCAGTATTTT
TRBJ1-4 - - TRBV5-1 CASSLGGPGEKLFF TGCGCCAGCAGCTTGGGGGGGCCGGGAGAAAAACTGTTTTTT
TRBJ1-4 TRBD1 once TRBV5-1 CASSPYTGAASTNEKLFF TGCGCCAGCAGCCCGTACACAGGGGCCGCTTCAACTAATGAAAAACTGTTTTTT
TRBJ2-5 - - TRBV5-5 CASSYESRTWETQYF TGTGCCAGCAGCTATGAGTCGAGGACTTGGGAGACCCAGTACTTC
TRBJ2-5 TRBD1 - TRBV5-1 CASSRARGETQYF TGCGCCAGCTCCAGGGCCAGGGGGGAGACCCAGTACTTC
TRBJ2-5 - - TRBV28 CASRSAKGGQETQYF TGTGCCAGCAGGTCCGCAAAGGGGGGGCAAGAGACCCAGTACTTC
TRBJ2-1 - - TRBV5-1 CASRYSGTSNEQFF TGCGCCAGCAGGTACTCCGGGACTTCTAATGAGCAGTTCTTC
TRBJ2-5 - - TRBV28 CASSPGTFQETQYF TGTGCCAGCAGTCCCGGGACATTCCAAGAGACCCAGTACTTC
TRBJ1-1 - once TRBV5-6 CASHGFLYVNTEAFF TGTGCCAGCCACGGGTTTCTATACGTGAACACTGAAGCTTTCTTT
TRBJ1-1 - - TRBV30 CAWKLWAGRNTEAFF TGTGCCTGGAAATTATGGGCCGGGAGGAACACTGAAGCTTTCTTT
TRBJ1-3 - - TRBV5-1 CASSSGTLGNTIYF TGCGCCAGCAGCTCCGGGACGCTTGGAAACACCATATATTTT
TRBJ2-2 TRBD1 once TRBV5-4 CASKPGQGRTGELFF TGTGCCAGCAAACCCGGACAGGGGAGGACCGGGGAGCTGTTTTTT
TRBJ2-5 TRBD2 - TRBV7-2 CASSSQRGEETQYF TGTGCCAGCAGCTCCCAGCGGGGGGAAGAGACCCAGTACTTC
TRBJ1-1 - - TRBV15 CATSGQMNTEAFF TGTGCCACCAGCGGACAAATGAACACTGAAGCTTTCTTT
TRBJ2-3 TRBD2 - TRBV7-8 CASSPRPPLGGAKDTQYF TGTGCCAGCAGCCCACGGCCCCCCCTCGGGGGGGCGAAAGATACGCAGTATTTT
TRBJ1-3 TRBD1 - TRBV2 CASRMDRARSGNTIYF TGTGCCAGCAGGATGGACAGGGCTCGCTCTGGAAACACCATATATTTT
TRBJ2-1 TRBD2 - TRBV19 CASSILAGEYNEQFF TGTGCCAGTAGTATCTTAGCGGGGGAGTACAATGAGCAGTTCTTC
TRBJ1-2 TRBD1 - TRBV7-9 CASSLPGTATRGYTF TGTGCCAGCAGCCTGCCCGGGACAGCGACGAGGGGCTACACCTTC
TRBJ2-5 - - TRBV18 CASSPPGQETQYF TGTGCCAGCTCACCACCGGGCCAAGAGACCCAGTACTTC
TRBJ2-5 TRBD1 - TRBV5-7 CASSPRFKTGGRETQYF TGTGCCAGCAGCCCAAGATTTAAGACAGGGGGCCGGGAGACCCAGTACTTC